These 11 T cell receptor beta chains were all obtained from the same sample, sequenced in a study of T cell responses to AZD1222 COVID-19 vaccine. Sequencing was performed with immunoSEQ multiplex PCR; in TCRdb, only in-frame clones are kept and a portion is missing. The sample carries fewer than 85,000 clones, about 91% recorded once. Source: peripheral blood, taken 28 days after the second AZD1222 dose. Receptor source: an adult who received the AZD1222 COVID-19 vaccine.

J is TRBJ1-5 and V is TRBV5-6, with 8 bases fitting TRBD1. The CDR3 sequence is 16 residues long. Per germline, CDR1 SGHDT and CDR2 YYEEEE. After removal of 1 base from V and 4 bases from J, the junction contained 7 bases not matched to a gene. CDR3 residues: CASSLSGGGTNQPQHF. The CDR3 DNA sequence: TGTGCCAGCAGCTTGTCAGGGGGCGGCACGAATCAGCCCCAGCATTTT.

This chain joins TRBV30 and TRBJ1-1; TRBD1 matches at 7 bases. This CDR3 contains 14 residues. Germline CDR1 GTSNPN, CDR2 SVGIG (reference sequence). J gave up 4 bases and V 2 bases, and 7 bases lay outside the gene matches. The CDR3 sequence: CAWSSTGWGTEAFF. The CDR3 DNA follows: TGTGCCTGGAGTTCGACAGGGTGGGGCACTGAAGCTTTCTTT. Looking up the rest from reference TRBV30 and TRBJ1-1 gives the full variable domain: SQTIHQWPATLVQPVGSPLSLECTVEGTSNPNLYWYRQAAGRGLQLLFYSVGIGQISSEVPQNLSASRPQDRQFILSSKKLLLSDSGFYLCAWSSTGWGTEAFFGQGTRLTVV.

The rearrangement joins TRBV2 to TRBJ2-5, with 12 bases matching TRBD2. Germline lookup yields CDR1 SNHLY and CDR2 FYNNEI. Unmatched junction bases numbered 13, after V lost 7 bases and J lost 4 bases. The CDR3 totals 17 residues. The CDR3 reads CASTMISGLAGRETQYF. The CDR3 DNA reads as TGTGCCAGCACCATGATCTCAGGACTAGCGGGACGAGAGACCCAGTACTTC.

The V call is TRBV18, the J call TRBJ1-6; D not certain. Deletions cut 3 bases from V and 6 bases from J, with 12 bases between. CDR3 length: 15 residues. In germline, CDR1 is KGHSH, CDR2 LQKENI. CDR3 bases: TGTGCCAGCTCACCGGCTGCTGGGTCTAATTCACCCCTCCACTTT. It codes for CASSPAAGSNSPLHF.

The chain combines TRBV19 with TRBJ2-1; no definite D call. Per the germline V gene, CDR1 is LNHDA and CDR2 is SQIVND (reference sequence). Trimming removed 7 bases at V and 8 bases at J, with 18 bases between. This CDR3 region has 14 residues. The CDR3: CASNNLGPSHEQFF. CDR3 nucleotide sequence: TGTGCCAGTAATAACCTTGGACCTTCCCATGAGCAGTTCTTC.

This clone was counted a single time. The chain couples TRBV5-8 to TRBJ2-2; D possibly matches TRBD1 or TRBD2 (5 bases each). There are 16 residues in the CDR3. Trimming took off 5 bases at V and 6 bases at J, with 20 bases between the two ends. Germline CDR1 SGHTS, CDR2 YDEGEE. The CDR3 region is CASRSGTPSYPGELFF. The CDR3 coding sequence is TGTGCCAGCAGGTCCGGGACCCCGTCCTATCCCGGGGAGCTGTTTTTT.

The chain couples TRBV5-1 to TRBJ2-3; TRBD1 might be the D (6 bases). With 5 bases removed from V and 3 bases from J, the gap between germline ends came to 13 bases. This CDR3 comprises 14 residues. Looked up from germline, CDR1 is SGHRS and CDR2 is YFSETQ. CDR3 region: CASSLGGKTDTQYF. CDR3 bases: TGCGCCAGCAGTCTAGGGGGTAAAACAGATACGCAGTATTTT.

The sample holds one count of this clone. The chain links TRBV9 to TRBJ1-3; D uncertain. Germline V lookup: CDR1 SGDLS, CDR2 YYNGEE. The CDR3 spans 16 residues. With 0 bases removed from V and 1 base from J, the gap between germline ends came to 11 bases. CDR3 bases: TGTGCCAGCAGCGTAGAGGGCCACACTTCTGGAAACACCATATATTTT. Translating it yields CASSVEGHTSGNTIYF. Based on the CDR3 plus reference TRBV9 and TRBJ1-3, the full variable domain is DSGVTQTPKHLITATGQRVTLRCSPRSGDLSVYWYQQSLDQGLQFLIQYYNGEERAKGNILERFSAQQFPDLHSELNLSSLELGDSALYFCASSVEGHTSGNTIYFGEGSWLTVV.

This clone has just one count. V and J are TRBV19 and TRBJ1-5; possibly TRBD1 for D (5 bases). The CDR3 totals 15 residues. V was clipped by 5 bases and J by 6 bases, with 17 bases between them. CDR1 and CDR2 (germline): LNHDA, SQIVND (reference sequence). In DNA form, the CDR3 reads TGTGCCAGTAGTTACAGGAGGGGCGTCAGTCAGCCCCAGCATTTT. It encodes CASSYRRGVSQPQHF.

The J gene is TRBJ2-7, the V gene TRBV2; either TRBD1 or TRBD2 may supply D (5 bases each). This CDR3 is built from 14 residues. Germline CDR1 SNHLY, CDR2 FYNNEI. Trimming stripped 4 bases from V and 0 bases from J, with 10 bases between. The CDR3 reads CASSVGDHSYEQYF. The DNA for the CDR3 is TGTGCCAGCAGTGTGGGGGATCACTCCTACGAGCAGTACTTC.

CDR3 region: CASSSRRAQGGSYEQYF. Written as DNA, the CDR3 is TGTGCCAGCAGCTCTAGACGCGCGCAGGGGGGATCCTACGAGCAGTACTTC. This rearrangement joins TRBV4-2 to TRBJ2-7; D might be TRBD1 (7 bases). Trimming cost V 5 bases and J 1 base, with 21 bases left between them. The CDR3 length is 17 residues. Per the germline V gene, CDR1 is LGHNA and CDR2 is YNFKEQ.